This is a list of T cell receptor beta chains from one sample in a study of siplizumab effects on memory and regulatory T cells. Clones were read by immunoSEQ multiplex PCR, and TCRdb kept only the in-frame ones, dropping some. The sample gives some 53,000 clones, under 98% of which show up once; around 0.66% is in the top ten. The sequencing input was naive CD4+ T cells sorted from blood. The receptor set was obtained from a human donor in good health. CDR3s include the opening cysteine and the closing phenylalanine or tryptophan. The order of the fields is J gene, D gene, clone size, V gene, CDR3 protein, CDR3 DNA. A D gene is named only where the DNA matches it firmly. A clone size is listed for some rows: how often the clone was seen (once, few, many), or a class if it is expanded.

TRBJ1-5	NA	NA	TRBV15	CATSRDQGRVQPQHF	TGTGCCACCAGCAGAGATCAGGGCAGGGTTCAGCCCCAGCATTTT
TRBJ1-4	NA	NA	TRBV5-1	CASSLGLYEKLFF	TGCGCCAGCAGCTTGGGACTTTATGAAAAACTGTTTTTT
TRBJ2-7	TRBD2	once	TRBV27	CASSLPGLAGIEQYF	TGTGCCAGCAGTTTACCGGGACTAGCGGGAATCGAGCAGTACTTC
TRBJ1-1	NA	NA	TRBV5-1	CASSLRHVNTEAFF	TGCGCCAGCAGCCTAAGACACGTGAACACTGAAGCTTTCTTT
TRBJ2-5	TRBD2	NA	TRBV19	CASSLLAGGSNQETQYF	TGTGCCAGTAGTCTCCTAGCGGGAGGATCTAACCAAGAGACCCAGTACTTC
TRBJ1-5	TRBD1	NA	TRBV28	CASSFAAGTGVNQPQHF	TGTGCCAGCAGTTTCGCCGCCGGGACAGGGGTAAATCAGCCCCAGCATTTT
TRBJ2-7	TRBD2	NA	TRBV6-5	CASTAGLAGAYEQYF	TGTGCCAGCACCGCTGGACTAGCGGGAGCTTACGAGCAGTACTTC
TRBJ2-1	NA	NA	TRBV12-5	CASGLVMPGSNEQFF	TGTGCTAGTGGTTTGGTAATGCCCGGGAGCAATGAGCAGTTCTTC
TRBJ1-6	NA	NA	TRBV19	CASSMPGPNSPLHF	TGTGCCAGTAGTATGCCGGGACCTAATTCACCCCTCCACTTT
TRBJ1-4	NA	NA	TRBV30	CAWRPLGEKLFF	TGTGCCTGGAGACCATTGGGGGAAAAACTGTTTTTT
TRBJ2-3	NA	NA	TRBV4-3	CASSQEGATADTQYF	TGCGCCAGCAGCCAAGAGGGAGCGACAGCAGATACGCAGTATTTT
TRBJ2-7	TRBD1	NA	TRBV2	CASSETRTGTYEQYF	TGTGCCAGCAGTGAAACTCGGACAGGGACCTACGAGCAGTACTTC
TRBJ2-7	TRBD1	NA	TRBV18	CASSPRGRTGEYEQYF	TGTGCCAGCTCACCGAGAGGCAGGACAGGGGAGTACGAGCAGTACTTC
TRBJ2-5	TRBD1	NA	TRBV6-5	CASSRGTVQETQYF	TGTGCCAGCAGCCGTGGGACAGTGCAAGAGACCCAGTACTTC
TRBJ1-1	NA	NA	TRBV30	CAWNEGMNTEAFF	TGTGCCTGGAACGAGGGAATGAACACTGAAGCTTTCTTT
TRBJ2-3	NA	NA	TRBV5-6	CASSFGRWDTQYF	TGTGCCAGCAGCTTCGGACGCTGGGATACGCAGTATTTT
TRBJ1-1	NA	once	TRBV13	CASSLRLIRQPNTEAFF	TGTGCCAGCAGCTTAAGGCTCATCAGACAGCCGAACACTGAAGCTTTCTTT
TRBJ1-2	NA	once	TRBV7-9	CASSRKGTDGYTF	TGTGCCAGCAGCCGCAAAGGGACGGATGGCTACACCTTC
TRBJ2-1	TRBD2	NA	TRBV15	CATSRVSLAGVRGVNEQFF	TGTGCCACCAGCAGAGTTTCACTAGCGGGGGTGAGGGGGGTCAATGAGCAGTTCTTC
TRBJ2-2	TRBD1	NA	TRBV11-2	CASSWGQGDTGELFF	TGTGCCAGCAGCTGGGGACAGGGGGATACCGGGGAGCTGTTTTTT
TRBJ2-1	NA	NA	TRBV27	CASSLRTSGFSYNEQFF	TGTGCCAGCAGTTTAAGAACCAGCGGATTTTCCTACAATGAGCAGTTCTTC
TRBJ2-7	NA	NA	TRBV21-1	CASSKGTPFSYEQYF	TGTGCCAGCAGCAAAGGGACACCCTTCTCCTACGAGCAGTACTTC
TRBJ2-1	TRBD2	NA	TRBV14	CASRRGLAGEAYNEQFF	TGTGCCAGCAGACGCGGACTAGCGGGAGAGGCCTACAATGAGCAGTTCTTC
TRBJ1-2	NA	NA	TRBV5-1	CASRYEANYGYTF	TGCGCCAGCAGATACGAGGCTAACTATGGCTACACCTTC
TRBJ1-3	NA	NA	TRBV7-2	CASTSRTSGNTIYF	TGTGCCAGCACCTCCCGGACCTCTGGAAACACCATATATTTT
TRBJ2-1	TRBD2	NA	TRBV7-9	CASSSGLAGVEQFF	TGTGCCAGCAGCTCCGGACTAGCGGGAGTTGAGCAGTTCTTC
TRBJ1-1	NA	NA	TRBV9	CASTRGWVNTEAFF	TGTGCCAGCACCAGGGGTTGGGTGAACACTGAAGCTTTCTTT